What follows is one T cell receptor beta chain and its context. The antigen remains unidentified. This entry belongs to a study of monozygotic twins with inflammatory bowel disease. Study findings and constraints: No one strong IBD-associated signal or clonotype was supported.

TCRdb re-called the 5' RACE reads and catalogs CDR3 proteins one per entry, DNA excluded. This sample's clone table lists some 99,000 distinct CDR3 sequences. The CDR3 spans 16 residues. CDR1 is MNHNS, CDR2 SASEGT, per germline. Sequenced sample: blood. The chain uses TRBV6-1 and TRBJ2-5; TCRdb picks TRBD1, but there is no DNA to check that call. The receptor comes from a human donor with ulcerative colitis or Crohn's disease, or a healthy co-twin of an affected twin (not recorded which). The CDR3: CASSRWTGANQETQYF.